The rows below give T cell receptor beta chains drawn from one sample of a study of post-analysis software for immune sequencing data. TCRdb analysed the PCR reads with MiXCR anew, one entry per CDR3 protein. The sample has roughly 540,000 distinct CDR3 sequences, approximately 34% seen once; the top ten hold 4.5% to 7.5%. Sample: blood. The source of these receptors is a girl between 2 and 17 years old with multiple sclerosis. CDR3s include the opening cysteine and the closing phenylalanine or tryptophan. The D gene is left open where the match is weak. Some rows mark clone size as missing; the rest say once, few, many or name a class of expanded clone.

TRBV6-5	TRBJ2-5	many	NA	CASSPSKQVEYF	TGTGCCAGCAGTCCGAGCAAGCAGGTGGAGTACTTC
TRBV7-3	TRBJ2-5	NA	NA	CASSLAGRGTQETQYF	TGTGCCAGCAGCTTAGCGGGGCGGGGGACACAAGAGACCCAGTACTTC
TRBV3-1	TRBJ2-7	few	NA	CASSQTRSEQYF	TGTGCCAGCAGCCAGACTAGGTCGGAGCAGTACTTC
TRBV10-2	TRBJ2-2	NA	NA	CASSRKGAGELFF	TGCGCCAGCAGTAGAAAGGGGGCGGGGGAGTTGTTTTTT
TRBV25-1	TRBJ2-3	NA	NA	CASSEPYGDTQYF	TGTGCCAGCAGTGAACCGTATGGGGATACGCAGTATTTT
TRBV20-1	TRBJ1-1	few	NA	CSAFLHMNTEAFF	TGCAGTGCCTTCCTGCATATGAACACTGAAGCTTTCTTT
TRBV2	TRBJ1-2	NA	NA	CASNWGRTVDYGYTF	TGTGCCAGCAACTGGGGACGGACGGTAGACTATGGCTACACCTTC
TRBV29-1	TRBJ2-1	few	NA	CSARGRGGRDEQFF	TGCAGCGCACGCGGCAGGGGCGGGCGGGATGAGCAGTTCTTC
TRBV7-7	TRBJ2-1	NA	TRBD2	CASSPALAGPNNEQFF	TGTGCTAGCAGCCCCGCACTAGCGGGGCCTAACAATGAGCAGTTCTTC
TRBV20-1	TRBJ1-6	NA	TRBD1	CSASPGQGEYSPLHF	TGCAGTGCTTCGCCGGGACAGGGCGAGTATTCACCCCTCCACTTT
TRBV7-9	TRBJ1-2	NA	NA	CASSPIGLDGYTF	TGTGCCAGCAGCCCCATAGGGTTGGATGGCTACACCTTC
TRBV5-6	TRBJ2-5	NA	TRBD1	CASNLWGQQETQYF	TGTGCCAGCAACCTATGGGGACAGCAAGAGACCCAGTACTTC
TRBV6-1	TRBJ2-3	NA	NA	CASRPGHQFTDTQYF	TGTGCCAGCAGACCGGGACATCAATTCACAGATACGCAGTATTTT
TRBV11-1	TRBJ2-5	few	TRBD2	CASSSSSGQETQYF	TGTGCCAGCAGCTCCTCTAGCGGCCAAGAGACCCAGTACTTC
TRBV29-1	TRBJ2-5	few	NA	CSSGVKETQYF	TGCAGCTCTGGGGTAAAAGAGACCCAGTACTTC
TRBV6-5	TRBJ1-2	NA	TRBD1	CASRGTGGGGGYTF	TGTGCCAGCAGGGGGACAGGGGGCGGAGGTGGCTACACCTTC
TRBV7-2	TRBJ2-1	few	NA	CASSARGFEQFF	TGTGCCAGCAGCGCGAGGGGGTTTGAGCAGTTCTTC
TRBV6-5	TRBJ2-3	few	TRBD2	CASSYVASGDGDTQYF	TGTGCCAGCAGTTACGTGGCTAGCGGGGACGGGGATACGCAGTATTTT
TRBV4-1	TRBJ1-1	once	NA	CASRKGGGMDTEAFF	TGCGCCAGCCGAAAGGGGGGCGGGATGGACACTGAAGCTTTCTTT
TRBV20-1	TRBJ2-7	NA	NA	CSARAIRDVGSYEQYF	TGCAGTGCTAGAGCTATCCGGGACGTCGGCTCCTACGAGCAGTACTTC
TRBV19	TRBJ1-3	NA	NA	CASSPNYGSGNTIYF	TGTGCCAGTAGTCCCAACTATGGCTCTGGAAACACCATATATTTT
TRBV5-1	TRBJ2-3	NA	TRBD1	CASSRTGEPSTDTQYF	TGCGCCAGCAGCCGGACAGGGGAGCCTAGCACAGATACGCAGTATTTT